These 30 T cell receptor beta chains came from one sample sequenced in a study of naive and memory T cell subsets. An oligonucleotide containing a UMI was ligated to the 3' end of TCR cDNA. Ligated cDNA underwent four rounds of PCR with nested alpha and beta constant region primers and SP2. TCRdb ran MiXCR on the 5' RACE reads and lists one entry per CDR3 protein. Here the sample spans roughly 56,000 distinct CDR3 sequences, under 8.5% being singletons. These receptor sequences come from a male donor in good health.

The rearrangement joins TRBV4-1 to TRBJ2-5; TRBD2 aligns across 16 bases. This CDR3 region has 18 residues. The ends lost 0 bases at V and 5 bases at J; junction bases unmatched: 6. CDR1 and CDR2 from the germline V gene are MGHRA and YSYEKL. The CDR3 here is CASSQEVGTSGGGETQYF. CDR3 coding DNA: TGCGCCAGCAGCCAAGAAGTGGGGACTAGCGGGGGGGGGGAGACCCAGTACTTC.

This clonotype occurred many times. This chain links TRBV7-9 with TRBJ2-7; TRBD1 might be the D (5 bases). V was clipped by 5 bases and J by 2 bases, with 13 bases between them. Germline-derived CDR1 and CDR2 are SEHNR and FQNEAQ (reference sequence). The CDR3 consists of 14 residues. Here the CDR3 reads CASSGHKNPYEQYF. The CDR3 DNA reads as TGTGCCAGCAGCGGACACAAGAATCCCTACGAGCAGTACTTC.

This clonotype was detected many times. The chain combines TRBV7-2 with TRBJ2-5, with no clear D. The V gene's germline CDR1 is SGHTA and CDR2 FQGNSA. The CDR3 spans 15 residues. V lost 1 base, J lost 1 base, and 10 bases lay in between. Written as DNA, the CDR3 is TGTGCCAGCAGCTTAGACAGTACGATCCAAGAGACCCAGTACTTC. Amino acids: CASSLDSTIQETQYF.

This clonotype turned up a few times. The chain links TRBV6-1 to TRBJ2-5; possibly TRBD1 for D (7 bases). The CDR3 is made up of 16 amino acids. CDR1 is MNHNS and CDR2 is SASEGT in the germline V gene. V lost 1 base and J lost 0, with 12 bases in between. The CDR3 loop reads CASSEGAGQNQETQYF. Written as DNA, the CDR3 is TGTGCCAGCAGTGAAGGGGCGGGACAGAACCAAGAGACCCAGTACTTC.

The rearrangement uses TRBV29-1 and TRBJ2-1; 12 nucleotides agree with TRBD2. J gave up 5 bases and V 4 bases, and 15 bases lay outside the gene matches. Germline CDR1 and CDR2: SQVTM and ANQGSEA. The CDR3 has 18 residues. This CDR3 is CSVVPGASGGAHDNEQFF. CDR3 nucleotides: TGCAGCGTTGTGCCGGGAGCTAGCGGGGGGGCCCACGACAATGAGCAGTTCTTC.

There are many counts of this clonotype. CDR3 protein: CASRTDQPQHF. DNA for the CDR3: TGTGCCAGCAGGACGGATCAGCCCCAGCATTTT. V usage is TRBV21-1 and J usage is TRBJ1-5. TRBV21-1 is given as a pseudogene. The CDR3 length is 11 residues.

This clonotype was counted many times. The gene calls are TRBV2 and TRBJ2-5, with D maybe TRBD2 (6 bases). This CDR3 spans 15 amino acids. Trimming left V 0 bases short and J 0 bases short, with 8 bases between. CDR1 and CDR2 (germline): SNHLY, FYNNEI. CDR3 DNA: TGTGCCAGCAGTGAAGCGGGGACTTACCAAGAGACCCAGTACTTC. Its translation: CASSEAGTYQETQYF.

This clonotype was found many times. This chain joins TRBV29-1 and TRBJ2-3; TRBD1 matches 7 bases. The length of the CDR3 is 16 residues. CDR1 and CDR2 from the germline V gene are SQVTM and ANQGSEA. J was trimmed by 3 bases and V by 2 bases; bases with no gene match: 11. CDR3 amino acids: CSVEKGALGGTDTQYF. The CDR3 bases are TGCAGCGTTGAAAAGGGGGCCCTCGGCGGGACAGATACGCAGTATTTT.

This clonotype was found a few times. The J gene is TRBJ1-5, the V gene TRBV12-3 or TRBV12-4, with D unclear. CDR3 length: 15 residues. Trimming stripped 3 bases from V and 4 bases from J, with 13 bases between. In DNA, the CDR3 is TGTGCCAGCAGTTTCTCGGTGCAGGCAAATCAGCCCCAGCATTTT. This translates into CASSFSVQANQPQHF.

This chain connects TRBV5-5 to TRBJ2-7, with 12 bases that match TRBD1. There are 14 residues in the CDR3. The junction had 5 bases not matched to a gene; V was cut back by 4 bases and J by 6 bases. Germline assignment: CDR1 SGHKS and CDR2 YYEKEE (reference sequence). CDR3 bases: TGTGCCAGCAGCCCCGGGACAGGGGGCCGCGAGCAGTACTTC. It yields the protein CASSPGTGGREQYF.

A few counts support this clonotype. The rearrangement uses TRBV14 and TRBJ2-1, with D perhaps matching TRBD1 (5 bases). V was cut by 3 bases and J by 0 bases, with 12 bases left in between. The CDR3 consists of 16 residues. From germline, CDR1 is SGHDN and CDR2 FVKESK. The CDR3 DNA is TGTGCCAGCAGCCACTGGGGCAAGATCTCCTACAATGAGCAGTTCTTC. It yields the protein CASSHWGKISYNEQFF. Variable domain in full (rest from reference TRBV14 and TRBJ2-1): EAGVTQFPSHSVIEKGQTVTLRCDPISGHDNLYWYRRVMGKEIKFLLHFVKESKQDESGMPNNRFLAERTGGTYSTLKVQPAELEDSGVYFCASSHWGKISYNEQFFGPGTRLTVL.

This clonotype was counted only a few times. The rearrangement links TRBV6-6 to TRBJ1-1; the D is unclear. The CDR3 contains 15 residues. Germline CDR1 MNHNY, CDR2 SVGAGI (reference sequence). V lost 3 bases, J lost 1 base, and 12 bases lay in between. CDR3 amino acids: CASSYSGRENTEAFF. DNA of the CDR3: TGTGCCAGCAGTTATTCCGGACGGGAGAACACTGAAGCTTTCTTT.

This clonotype was counted between two and nine times. The chain joins TRBV18 to TRBJ1-1, with unresolved D. V lost 1 base, J lost 2 bases, and 14 bases lay in between. Germline CDR1 is KGHSH and CDR2 is LQKENI. This CDR3 has 16 amino acids. CDR3 nucleotides: TGTGCCAGCTCACCACGAGAGGGTTGGGATAACACTGAAGCTTTCTTT. Its translation is CASSPREGWDNTEAFF.

This clonotype showed up many times. CDR3 in DNA: TGTGCCATCAGCCGCCGAGTTGGAGCGGGAGGGGCCCGCTACAATGAGCAGTTCTTC. Amino acid sequence: CAISRRVGAGGARYNEQFF. The chain joins TRBV10-3 to TRBJ2-1; 10 bases align to TRBD2. CDR3 length: 19 residues. After removal of 6 bases from V and 3 bases from J, the junction contained 17 bases not matched to a gene. CDR1 is ENHRY and CDR2 is SYGVKD in the germline V gene.

The chain joins TRBV19 to TRBJ2-2; D is possibly TRBD1 (6 bases). Deletions cut 1 base from V and 3 bases from J, with 9 bases between. Germline CDR1 is LNHDA and CDR2 is SQIVND (reference sequence). This CDR3 is built from 15 residues. The CDR3 sequence: CASSIGTDYTGELFF. As DNA, the CDR3 is TGTGCCAGTAGTATAGGGACAGATTACACCGGGGAGCTGTTTTTT.

V is TRBV11-2 and J is TRBJ2-7; a possible D gene is TRBD2 (6 bases). The germline V and J ends were trimmed by 5 bases and 2 bases, with 16 bases remaining between them. The CDR3 covers 15 residues. Germline lookup yields CDR1 SGHAT and CDR2 FQNNGV. The CDR3 DNA sequence: TGTGCCAGCAGCCTCCGGAATAGCGGTACCTACGAGCAGTACTTC. Amino acid sequence: CASSLRNSGTYEQYF.

The table lists this clonotype with many counts. The J gene is TRBJ1-5, the V gene TRBV20-1; 8 nucleotides line up with TRBD1. After removal of 0 bases from V and 5 bases from J, the junction contained 6 bases not matched to a gene. CDR3 length: 15 residues. From germline, CDR1 is DFQATT and CDR2 SNEGSKA (reference sequence). CDR3 sequence reads: CSARDADREYQPQHF. The CDR3 DNA reads TGCAGTGCTAGAGACGCGGACAGGGAATATCAGCCCCAGCATTTT.

There are a few counts of this clonotype. This chain joins TRBV7-9 and TRBJ1-1; D uncertain. Germline lookup yields CDR1 SEHNR and CDR2 FQNEAQ (reference sequence). The CDR3 has 15 residues. The V gene lost 2 bases and the J gene lost 2 bases, with 12 bases spanning the gap. For the CDR3, the DNA is TGTGCCAGCAGCTTATCGTCGACACGCAACACTGAAGCTTTCTTT. It encodes CASSLSSTRNTEAFF.

The V call is TRBV19, the J call TRBJ2-3; 10 bases are shared with TRBD2. Germline-derived CDR1 and CDR2 are LNHDA and SQIVND (reference sequence). The CDR3 has 14 residues. V lost 10 bases and J lost 4; bases outside the gene matches: 8. The CDR3 loop reads CATRAGGVADTQYF. Here the CDR3 DNA reads TGTGCCACGAGAGCGGGAGGGGTTGCAGATACGCAGTATTTT. Looking up the rest from reference TRBV19 and TRBJ2-3 gives the full variable domain: DGGITQSPKYLFRKEGQNVTLSCEQNLNHDAMYWYRQDPGQGLRLIYYSQIVNDFQKGDIAEGYSVSREKKESFPLTVTSAQKNPTAFYLCATRAGGVADTQYFGPGTRLTVL.

Ten or more counts support this clonotype. J is TRBJ1-5 and V is TRBV5-5; TRBD1 might be the D (5 bases). The V gene lost 3 bases and the J gene lost 1 base, with 14 bases spanning the gap. Germline V gene data show CDR1 as SGHKS and CDR2 as YYEKEE (reference sequence). The CDR3 extends over 16 amino acids. This chain's CDR3 is CASSSGAAWSNQPQHF. In nucleotides, the CDR3 is TGTGCCAGCAGCTCCGGGGCCGCCTGGAGCAATCAGCCCCAGCATTTT.

The chain couples TRBV5-4 to TRBJ2-7; a weak D match, TRBD1 (6 bases). V was shortened by 5 bases and J by 6 bases, with 12 bases between the two germline ends. The length of the CDR3 is 12 residues. Germline V lookup: CDR1 SGHNT, CDR2 YYREEE (reference sequence). The CDR3 here is CASSPDRTEQYF. CDR3 bases: TGTGCCAGCAGTCCCGACAGGACCGAGCAGTACTTC.

This chain links TRBV10-3 with TRBJ2-2; 7 bases align to TRBD1. CDR1 is ENHRY and CDR2 is SYGVKD in the germline V gene. V was clipped by 8 bases and J by 2 bases; unmatched bases: 8. This CDR3 has 15 residues. In nucleotides, the CDR3 is TGTGCCATCGGAAGGGGGCAGTTTAACACCGGGGAGCTGTTTTTT. The encoded protein is CAIGRGQFNTGELFF.

V is TRBV12-3 or TRBV12-4 and J is TRBJ1-2; possible D gene TRBD1, 6 bases. The CDR3 contains 17 residues. Trimming took 7 bases from V and 0 from J, leaving 21 bases between them. The CDR3 bases are TGTGCCAGCACCCATCCCGTGACAGGCCACCCTAACTATGGCTACACCTTC. This encodes CASTHPVTGHPNYGYTF.

This clonotype was counted between two and nine times. The chain recombines TRBV3-1 with TRBJ2-1, with D perhaps TRBD1 (5 bases). Germline CDR1 and CDR2: LGHDT and YNNKEL (reference sequence). The CDR3 loop spans 15 amino acids. Trimming removed 0 bases from V and 5 bases from J, with 11 bases in between. CDR3 nucleotide sequence: TGTGCCAGCAGCCAAGACCTAGGGGCACACAATGAGCAGTTCTTC. Translated: CASSQDLGAHNEQFF.

There are many counts of this clonotype. The chain employs TRBV9 and TRBJ2-3; D may be TRBD2 (5 bases). CDR3 size: 15 residues. The V end lost 3 bases, the J end lost 1 base, and 12 bases lay between the germline ends. The V gene's germline CDR1 is SGDLS and CDR2 YYNGEE. For the CDR3, the DNA is TGTGCCAGCAGCGCCTCACTAGGTGGCACAGATACGCAGTATTTT. Translation: CASSASLGGTDTQYF.

The table lists this clonotype with many counts. The J gene is TRBJ1-6, the V gene TRBV19; D remains ambiguous. The CDR3 extends over 14 amino acids. Trimming left V 2 bases short and J 9 bases short, with 11 bases between. Germline V gene lookup returns CDR1 LNHDA and CDR2 SQIVND (reference sequence). In nucleotides, the CDR3 is TGTGCCAGTAGTATATCCGGGGTGGGTTCACCCCTCCACTTT. Protein product: CASSISGVGSPLHF. Based on the CDR3 plus reference TRBV19 and TRBJ1-6, the full variable domain is DGGITQSPKYLFRKEGQNVTLSCEQNLNHDAMYWYRQDPGQGLRLIYYSQIVNDFQKGDIAEGYSVSREKKESFPLTVTSAQKNPTAFYLCASSISGVGSPLHFGNGTRLTVT.

Concerning this clonotype: This sequence may be a read error, since a much larger clone differs from it by one base. The genes are TRBV6-2 or TRBV6-3 and TRBJ2-7; TRBD2 matches at 9 bases. The CDR3 totals 15 residues. Germline V gene data show CDR1 as MNHEY and CDR2 as SVGEGT. The CDR3 loop reads CVSSSVAGGPGEQYF. CDR3 in DNA: TGTGTCAGCAGTTCCGTTGCGGGAGGGCCTGGCGAGCAGTACTTC.

The table lists this clonotype with many counts. V and J are TRBV6-2 or TRBV6-3 and TRBJ2-5, with D perhaps TRBD2 (6 bases). Trimming left V 5 bases short and J 5 bases short, with 15 bases between. Germline V gives CDR1 MNHEY, CDR2 SVGEGT. CDR3 length equals 14 residues. In nucleotides, the CDR3 is TGTGCCAGCAGTGGCAGGGAGGAGGTGGAGACCCAGTACTTC. Translating gives CASSGREEVETQYF.

This clonotype has more than one count but fewer than ten. V usage is TRBV19 and J usage is TRBJ1-2; TRBD1 agrees at 8 bases. Germline V lookup: CDR1 LNHDA, CDR2 SQIVND (reference sequence). This CDR3 comprises 12 residues. V gave up 7 bases and J gave up 4 bases; unmatched junction bases: 2. CDR3 sequence reads: CASIGQGYGYTF. The CDR3 bases are TGTGCCAGTATCGGACAGGGCTATGGCTACACCTTC.

This clonotype was observed many times. The J gene is TRBJ2-3, the V gene TRBV12-3 or TRBV12-4; D remains unclear. V shed 0 bases and J shed 5 bases, with 12 bases lying between them. The CDR3 runs 15 residues. CDR3 nucleotides: TGTGCCAGCAGTTTAGCGCCATTAGGAAAAGATACGCAGTATTTT. Its protein product is CASSLAPLGKDTQYF.